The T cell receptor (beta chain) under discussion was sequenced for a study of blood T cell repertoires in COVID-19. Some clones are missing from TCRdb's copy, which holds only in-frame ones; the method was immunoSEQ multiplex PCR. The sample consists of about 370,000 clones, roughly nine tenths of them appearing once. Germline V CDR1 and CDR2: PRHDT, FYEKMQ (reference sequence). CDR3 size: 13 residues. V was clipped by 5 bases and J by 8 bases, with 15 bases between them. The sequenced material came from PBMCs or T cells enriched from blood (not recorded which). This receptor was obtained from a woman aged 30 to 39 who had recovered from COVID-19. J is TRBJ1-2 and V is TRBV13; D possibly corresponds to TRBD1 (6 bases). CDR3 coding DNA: TGTGCCAGCAGCCACCACAGCAGGGGAGGCTACACCTTC. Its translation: CASSHHSRGGYTF.